The entry that follows covers one TCR beta chain sequence. What it binds is not known. This specimen comes from a study of persistence of HIV-infected CD4 T cells. Study-level findings and limits: Rare CMV-responding cells carrying HIV-1 proviruses were not analyzed separately for TCR.

Stimulation used about 10 ug/mL lysate from CMV-infected fibroblasts. CD40L-negative CD69-negative CD45RO-high memory CD4+ T cells were sorted as populations depleted of antigen-responding cells. Deletions cut 4 bases from V and 7 bases from J, with 22 bases between. This CDR3 is built from 15 residues. Looked up from germline, CDR1 is SQVTM and CDR2 is ANQGSEA. This was the immunoSEQ version 4 assay in survey mode. Produced via immunoSEQ multiplex PCR; TCRdb's table is partial and in-frame only. The table records some 31,000 clones, 75% to 85% of them present only once. The chain couples TRBV29-1 to TRBJ1-1; D is uncertain. The sequence derives from an adult man with HIV who was CMV-seropositive. Sequencing was performed on CD4+ T cells sorted from PBMCs after approximately 20-hour stimulation, taken from a patient who received antiretroviral therapy. The CDR3 region is CSVGRRERMASEAFF. CDR3 DNA: TGCAGCGTTGGGCGAAGGGAAAGAATGGCGAGTGAAGCTTTCTTT.